This record covers a single T cell receptor (beta chain). These data are taken from a study of blood T cell repertoires in COVID-19. Study-level background: T cells, B-cell-depleted T cells, or PBMCs supplied cDNA or gDNA.

The V gene's germline CDR1 is KGHSH and CDR2 LQKENI. This CDR3 has 16 residues. V lost 5 bases, J lost 1 base, and 17 bases lay in between. Adults between about 18 and 89 years of age took part from 24 US areas. Participants' reported clinical history set cohort assignment. Per the original methods: Amplification of reference gene primers was used by the study to estimate nucleated cell counts. Using immunoSEQ multiplex PCR, the repertoire was profiled, and TCRdb retains in-frame clones only, with some absent. V and J calls and clone size are given by that table; D and trimming were obtained from the DNA. Of about 200,000 clones detected, about 80% appear once; the ten largest clones hold under 6.5%.

The source material was PBMCs or T cells enriched from blood (not recorded which). The rearrangement uses TRBV18 and TRBJ1-1; D possibly corresponds to TRBD1 (6 bases). The sequence was obtained from a woman aged 60-70 years with acute COVID-19. The CDR3 nucleotides read TGTGCCAGCTCATCGGGCAGGGGCGCCGGGAACACTGAAGCTTTCTTT. This codes for CASSSGRGAGNTEAFF. The whole variable domain, remainder taken from reference TRBV18 and TRBJ1-1, is NAGVMQNPRHLVRRRGQEARLRCSPMKGHSHVYWYRQLPEEGLKFMVYLQKENIIDESGMPKERFSAEFPKEGPSILRIQQVVRGDSAAYFCASSSGRGAGNTEAFFGQGTRLTVV.